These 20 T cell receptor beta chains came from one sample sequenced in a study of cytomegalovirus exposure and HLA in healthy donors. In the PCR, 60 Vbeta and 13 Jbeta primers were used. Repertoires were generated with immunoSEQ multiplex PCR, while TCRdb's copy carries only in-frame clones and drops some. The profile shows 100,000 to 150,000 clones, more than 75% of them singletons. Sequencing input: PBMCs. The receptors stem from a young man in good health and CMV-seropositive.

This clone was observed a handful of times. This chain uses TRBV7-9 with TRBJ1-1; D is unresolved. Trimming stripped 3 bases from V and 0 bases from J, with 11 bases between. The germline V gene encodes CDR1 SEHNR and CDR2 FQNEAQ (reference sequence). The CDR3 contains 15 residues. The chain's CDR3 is CASSFPLGLNTEAFF. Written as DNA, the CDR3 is TGTGCCAGCAGCTTCCCACTGGGCCTGAACACTGAAGCTTTCTTT.

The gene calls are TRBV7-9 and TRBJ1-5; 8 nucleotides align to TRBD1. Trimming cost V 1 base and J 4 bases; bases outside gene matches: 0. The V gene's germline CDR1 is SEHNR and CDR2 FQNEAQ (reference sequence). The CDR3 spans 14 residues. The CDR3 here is CASSLGTGNQPQHF. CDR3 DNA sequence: TGTGCCAGCAGCTTAGGGACAGGGAATCAGCCCCAGCATTTT. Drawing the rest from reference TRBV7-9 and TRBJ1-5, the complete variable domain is DTGVSQNPRHKITKRGQNVTFRCDPISEHNRLYWYRQTLGQGPEFLTYFQNEAQLEKSRLLSDRFSAERPKGSFSTLEIQRTEQGDSAMYLCASSLGTGNQPQHFGDGTRLSIL.

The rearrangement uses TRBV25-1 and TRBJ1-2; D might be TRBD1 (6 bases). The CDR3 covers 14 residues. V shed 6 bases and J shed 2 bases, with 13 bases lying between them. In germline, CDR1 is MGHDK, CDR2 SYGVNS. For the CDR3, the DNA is TGTGCCAGCAGAACCATCGACAGGAACTATGGCTACACCTTC. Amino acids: CASRTIDRNYGYTF.

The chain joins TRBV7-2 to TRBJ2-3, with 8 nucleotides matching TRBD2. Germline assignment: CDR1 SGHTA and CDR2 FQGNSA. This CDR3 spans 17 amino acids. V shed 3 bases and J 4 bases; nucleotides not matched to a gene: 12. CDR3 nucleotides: TGTGCCAGCAGCTTGCGAGCGGGAGCGGGGGTGGCAGATACGCAGTATTTT. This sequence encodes CASSLRAGAGVADTQYF. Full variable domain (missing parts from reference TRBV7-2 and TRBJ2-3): GAGVSQSPSNKVTEKGKDVELRCDPISGHTALYWYRQSLGQGLEFLIYFQGNSAPDKSGLPSDRFSAERTGGSVSTLTIQRTQQEDSAVYLCASSLRAGAGVADTQYFGPGTRLTVL.

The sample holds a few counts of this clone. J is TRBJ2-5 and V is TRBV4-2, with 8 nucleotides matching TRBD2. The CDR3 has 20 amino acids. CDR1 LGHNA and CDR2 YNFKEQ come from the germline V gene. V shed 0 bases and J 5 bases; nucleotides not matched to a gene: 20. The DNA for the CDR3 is TGTGCCAGCAGCCAAGAGCCCTCCGGGACTAGGGTCCCAAGTCCGGAGACCCAGTACTTC. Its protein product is CASSQEPSGTRVPSPETQYF.

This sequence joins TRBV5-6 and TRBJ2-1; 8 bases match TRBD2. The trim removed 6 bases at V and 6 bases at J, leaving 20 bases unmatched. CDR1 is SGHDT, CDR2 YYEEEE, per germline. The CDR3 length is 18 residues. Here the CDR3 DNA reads TGTGCCAGCAACCAACTAGCGGCACCCATCGGGCGGATCAATGAGCAGTTCTTC. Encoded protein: CASNQLAAPIGRINEQFF.

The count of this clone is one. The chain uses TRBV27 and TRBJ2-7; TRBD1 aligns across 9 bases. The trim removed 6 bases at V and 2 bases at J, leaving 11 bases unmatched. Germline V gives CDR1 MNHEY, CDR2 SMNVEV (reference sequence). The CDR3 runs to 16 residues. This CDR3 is CASRLGAGQGAYEQYF. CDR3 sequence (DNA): TGTGCCAGCAGGTTAGGCGCGGGACAGGGAGCCTACGAGCAGTACTTC.

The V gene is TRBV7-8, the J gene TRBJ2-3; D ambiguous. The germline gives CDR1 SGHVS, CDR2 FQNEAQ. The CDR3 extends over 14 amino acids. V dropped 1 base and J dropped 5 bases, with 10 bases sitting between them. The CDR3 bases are TGTGCCAGCAGCTTAGTTACGCTAGAAGATACGCAGTATTTT. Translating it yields CASSLVTLEDTQYF.

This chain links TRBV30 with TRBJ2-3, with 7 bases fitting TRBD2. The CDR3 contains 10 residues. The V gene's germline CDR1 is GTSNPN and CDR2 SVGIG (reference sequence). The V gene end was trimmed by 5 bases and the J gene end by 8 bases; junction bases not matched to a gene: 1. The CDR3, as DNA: TGTGCCTGGGGACTAGGTACGCAGTATTTT. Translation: CAWGLGTQYF.

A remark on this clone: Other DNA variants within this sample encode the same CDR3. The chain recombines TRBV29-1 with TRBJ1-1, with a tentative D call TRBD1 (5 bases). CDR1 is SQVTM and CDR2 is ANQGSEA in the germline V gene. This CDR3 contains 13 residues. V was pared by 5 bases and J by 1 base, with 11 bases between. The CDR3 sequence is CSVSRGRNTEAFF. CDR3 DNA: TGCAGCGTTTCGCGGGGCCGGAACACTGAAGCTTTCTTT.

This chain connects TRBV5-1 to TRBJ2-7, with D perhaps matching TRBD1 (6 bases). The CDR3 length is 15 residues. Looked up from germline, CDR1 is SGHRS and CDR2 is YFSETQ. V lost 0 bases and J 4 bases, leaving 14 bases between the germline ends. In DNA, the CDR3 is TGCGCCAGCAGCTTGGAGAGGACAGCGAATTACGAGCAGTACTTC. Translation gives CASSLERTANYEQYF.

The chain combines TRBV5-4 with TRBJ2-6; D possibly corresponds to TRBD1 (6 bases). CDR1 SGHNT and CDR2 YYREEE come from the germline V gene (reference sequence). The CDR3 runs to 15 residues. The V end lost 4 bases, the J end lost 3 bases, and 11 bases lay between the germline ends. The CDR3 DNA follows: TGTGCCAGCAGCGACAGGAGGATTGGGGCCAACGTCCTGACTTTC. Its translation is CASSDRRIGANVLTF.

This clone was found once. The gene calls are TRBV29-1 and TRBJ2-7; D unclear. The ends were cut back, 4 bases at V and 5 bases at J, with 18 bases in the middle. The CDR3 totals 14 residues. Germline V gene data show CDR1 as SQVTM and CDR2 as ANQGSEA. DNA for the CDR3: TGCAGCGTTGGTCCGCGTCTACCACCCCACGAGCAGTACTTC. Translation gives CSVGPRLPPHEQYF.

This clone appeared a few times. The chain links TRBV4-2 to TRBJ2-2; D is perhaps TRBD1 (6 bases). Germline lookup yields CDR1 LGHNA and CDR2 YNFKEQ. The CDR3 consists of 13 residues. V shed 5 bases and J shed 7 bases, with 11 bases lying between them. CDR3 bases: TGTGCCAGCAGCTCACAGGGCGGCGGGGAGCTGTTTTTT. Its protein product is CASSSQGGGELFF.

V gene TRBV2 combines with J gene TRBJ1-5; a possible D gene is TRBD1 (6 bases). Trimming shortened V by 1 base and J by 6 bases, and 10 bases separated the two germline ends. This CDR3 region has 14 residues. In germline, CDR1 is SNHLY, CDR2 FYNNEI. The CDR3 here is CASSEVTGVQPQHF. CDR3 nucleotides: TGTGCCAGCAGTGAAGTGACAGGAGTTCAGCCCCAGCATTTT.

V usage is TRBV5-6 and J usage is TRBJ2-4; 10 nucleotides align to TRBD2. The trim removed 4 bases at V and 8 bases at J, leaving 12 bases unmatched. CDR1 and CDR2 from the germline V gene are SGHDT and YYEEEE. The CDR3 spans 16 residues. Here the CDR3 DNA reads TGTGCCAGCAGCCTCCGGAGCGGGGGGGGAGGGGACATTCAGTACTTC. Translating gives CASSLRSGGGGDIQYF. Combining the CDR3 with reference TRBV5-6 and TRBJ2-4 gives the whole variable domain DAGVTQSPTHLIKTRGQQVTLRCSPKSGHDTVSWYQQALGQGPQFIFQYYEEEERQRGNFPDRFSGHQFPNYSSELNVNALLLGDSALYLCASSLRSGGGGDIQYFGAGTRLSVL.

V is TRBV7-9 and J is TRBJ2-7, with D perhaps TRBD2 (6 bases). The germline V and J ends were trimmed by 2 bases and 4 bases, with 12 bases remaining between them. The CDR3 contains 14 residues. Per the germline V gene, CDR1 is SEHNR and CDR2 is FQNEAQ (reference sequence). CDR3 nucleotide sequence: TGTGCCAGCAGCTTATCCCCTAGCGTGTACGAGCAGTACTTC. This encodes CASSLSPSVYEQYF. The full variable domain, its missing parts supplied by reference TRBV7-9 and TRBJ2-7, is DTGVSQNPRHKITKRGQNVTFRCDPISEHNRLYWYRQTLGQGPEFLTYFQNEAQLEKSRLLSDRFSAERPKGSFSTLEIQRTEQGDSAMYLCASSLSPSVYEQYFGPGTRLTVT.

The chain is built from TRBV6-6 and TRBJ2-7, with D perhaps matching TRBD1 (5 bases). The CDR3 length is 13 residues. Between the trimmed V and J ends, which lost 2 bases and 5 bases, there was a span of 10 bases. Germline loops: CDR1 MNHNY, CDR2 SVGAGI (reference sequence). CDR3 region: CASSYQGINEQYF. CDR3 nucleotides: TGTGCCAGCAGTTACCAGGGAATAAACGAGCAGTACTTC.

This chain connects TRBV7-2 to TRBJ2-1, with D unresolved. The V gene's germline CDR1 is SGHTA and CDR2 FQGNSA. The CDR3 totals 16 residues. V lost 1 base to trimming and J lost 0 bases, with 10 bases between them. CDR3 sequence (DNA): TGTGCCAGCAGCTTAGGCGAGCCCTTCTCCTACAATGAGCAGTTCTTC. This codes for CASSLGEPFSYNEQFF.

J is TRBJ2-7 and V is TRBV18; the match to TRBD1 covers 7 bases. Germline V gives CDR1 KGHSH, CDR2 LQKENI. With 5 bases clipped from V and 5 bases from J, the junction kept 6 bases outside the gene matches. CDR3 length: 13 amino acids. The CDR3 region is CASSYRGRNEQYF. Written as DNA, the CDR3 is TGTGCCAGCTCATACAGGGGACGGAACGAGCAGTACTTC.